This TCR beta chain was identified during a study of blood T cell repertoires in COVID-19. Study as a whole: The samples span acute and convalescent COVID-19 from the United States, Italy and Spain.

The CDR3 spans 14 residues. The V end was cut by 7 bases, the J end by 1 base, with 11 bases between. CDR1 and CDR2 from the germline V gene are SGHVS and FQNEAQ. Original methodology: From reference gene primer amplification, estimates of nucleated cell counts were derived. TCRdb keeps only in-frame clones here, not all; method: immunoSEQ multiplex PCR. That table furnishes V, J and clone size, whereas the DNA furnished D and trimming. This repertoire shows around 110,000 clones, approximately 85% found once; its top ten account for approximately 7.9%. The sample was peripheral blood. This sequence originates from a man between 70 and 80 years old with acute or convalescent COVID-19. The V call is TRBV7-8, the J call TRBJ1-5, with D possibly TRBD1 on 5 matching bases. This chain's CDR3 is CASKLGASNQPQHF. The CDR3 DNA follows: TGTGCCAGCAAATTAGGGGCGAGCAATCAGCCCCAGCATTTT.